These 13 T cell receptor beta chains came from one sample sequenced in a study of Graves' ophthalmopathy and Graves' hyperthyroidism listed by TCRdb under 2018. For sequencing, an Illumina HiSeq 2000 was employed. TCR beta CDR3 regions were amplified from RNA transcripts for repertoire sequencing. A first-round RT-PCR used HTBI primers with the Qiagen OneStep RT-PCR kit, followed by a second-round multiplex PCR, size selection and purification. In TCRdb, the public reads were trimmed at Q25 with fastp and aligned with MiXCR, with productive beta chains retained. Every distinct CDR3 protein forms one entry, paired with its most common genes and DNA. The sample table records hundreds of thousands of distinct CDR3 sequences; around 21% of these occur just once. More than 2.5% of the sample lies in the top ten. Sequenced sample: peripheral blood. The origin of the receptors is a woman between 18 and 30 years old with stable Graves' hyperthyroidism. Donor details come from another sample of the same person, matched by shared clones.

Only a few counts were recorded for this clonotype. This chain links TRBV6-5 with TRBJ2-5, with 7 bases matching TRBD2. Germline CDR1 is MNHEY and CDR2 is SVGAGI. The CDR3 sequence is 16 residues long. V gave up 5 bases and J gave up 3 bases; unmatched junction bases: 12. In DNA, the CDR3 is TGTGCCAGCAGTCCCTCGGTTAGCGGGTGTAAAGAGACCCAGTACTTC. Its protein product is CASSPSVSGCKETQYF.

In nucleotides, the CDR3 is TGCGCCAGCAGCCAGAATGGGCGCACAGATACGCAGTATTTT. This translates into CASSQNGRTDTQYF. V gene TRBV4-1 combines with J gene TRBJ2-3; D gene unclear. This CDR3 is built from 14 residues. Between the trimmed V and J ends, which lost 3 bases and 1 base, there was a span of 8 bases. Germline V gene sequence: CDR1 MGHRA, CDR2 YSYEKL.

The table lists this clonotype with many counts. V usage is TRBV18 and J usage is TRBJ1-1, with no clear D. Per the germline V gene, CDR1 is KGHSH and CDR2 is LQKENI. This CDR3 is built from 16 residues. V shed 6 bases and J shed 0 bases, with 17 bases lying between them. Here the CDR3 reads CASSLRLGWVNTEAFF. The CDR3 region has the DNA TGTGCCAGCTCCCTACGATTGGGATGGGTGAACACTGAAGCTTTCTTT.

The rearrangement joins TRBV10-3 to TRBJ1-5, with a possible D match to TRBD1 (5 bases). Germline lookup yields CDR1 ENHRY and CDR2 SYGVKD. V was pared by 8 bases and J by 4 bases, with 24 bases between. The CDR3 covers 17 residues. CDR3 loop: CAIYSTSTVFGNQPQHF. CDR3 nucleotide sequence: TGTGCCATCTACTCGACGTCGACAGTTTTCGGAAATCAGCCCCAGCATTTT.

This clonotype was detected ten times or more. The chain joins TRBV2 to TRBJ2-5; D might be TRBD1 or TRBD2, each matching 6 bases. Germline assignment: CDR1 SNHLY and CDR2 FYNNEI. The CDR3 consists of 14 residues. V was clipped by 2 bases and J by 8 bases, with 15 bases between them. The CDR3 region is CASSESGSRGTQYF. The CDR3 coding sequence is TGTGCCAGCAGTGAAAGCGGGTCCAGGGGAACCCAGTACTTC.

This clonotype was recorded many times. V gene TRBV20-1 combines with J gene TRBJ1-1; 7 positions agree with TRBD1. CDR1 and CDR2 (germline): DFQATT, SNEGSKA (reference sequence). CDR3 size: 13 residues. V lost 8 bases to trimming and J lost 5 bases; unmatched junction nucleotides: 11. The CDR3 DNA is TGCAGTCTATACACAGGGGCTGGGACTGAAGCTTTCTTT. It specifies CSLYTGAGTEAFF.

This clonotype came up many times. V and J are TRBV20-1 and TRBJ2-5, with TRBD1 as a possible D gene (5 bases). The CDR3 is 14 amino acids. CDR1 and CDR2 (germline): DFQATT, SNEGSKA (reference sequence). V shed 3 bases and J shed 0 bases, with 11 bases lying between them. This CDR3 reads CSARTAQYQETQYF. The CDR3 nucleotides are TGCAGTGCTAGGACAGCCCAGTACCAAGAGACCCAGTACTTC.

There are a few counts of this clonotype. V is TRBV18 and J is TRBJ2-6; 14 positions agree with TRBD2. Germline values: CDR1 KGHSH, CDR2 LQKENI. J lost 0 bases, V lost 1 base, and 2 bases had no gene match. The CDR3 sequence is 19 residues long. The CDR3 region has the DNA TGTGCCAGCTCACCACGACTAGCGGGAGGGAACTCTGGGGCCAACGTCCTGACTTTC. It specifies CASSPRLAGGNSGANVLTF.

This clonotype was counted at least ten times. The CDR3 DNA reads TGTGCCAGCAGCTTGTCCTTCCCCCTCTATGGCTACACCTTC. Its protein is CASSLSFPLYGYTF. The V gene is TRBV5-5, the J gene TRBJ1-2; D unclear. The CDR3 runs 14 residues. CDR1 and CDR2 (germline): SGHKS, YYEKEE (reference sequence). Trimming cost V 1 base and J 4 bases, with 11 bases left between them.

The table lists this clonotype with many counts. This sequence joins TRBV7-2 and TRBJ2-5; 10 bases map to TRBD2. This CDR3 comprises 15 residues. Germline CDR1 is SGHTA and CDR2 is FQGNSA. V was pared by 3 bases and J by 4 bases, with 5 bases of the junction left unmatched. The CDR3 nucleotides are TGTGCCAGCAGCTTGCTAGCGGGAGTGCTAGAGACCCAGTACTTC. Protein product: CASSLLAGVLETQYF.

This clonotype was recorded many times. Because the CDR3 is missing its conserved closing phenylalanine or tryptophan, this is likely a read error. The chain has TRBV27 and TRBJ1-2; 7 positions match TRBD1. This CDR3 has 18 residues. Germline lookup yields CDR1 MNHEY and CDR2 SMNVEV (reference sequence). With V trimmed by 5 bases and J by 8 bases, 23 bases remained unmatched. CDR3 nucleotide sequence: TGTGCCAGCAGTCTTCAAGGACAAAGCGGCAGGGGGTCATGGGGCTACACCCTC. This sequence encodes CASSLQGQSGRGSWGYTL.

This clonotype showed up many times. The chain combines TRBV20-1 with TRBJ2-4; D ambiguous. With 2 bases removed from V and 5 bases from J, the gap between germline ends came to 22 bases. The CDR3 contains 17 residues. Germline assignment: CDR1 DFQATT and CDR2 SNEGSKA (reference sequence). CDR3 amino acids: CSARRSFRYGPENIQYF. The CDR3, as DNA: TGCAGTGCTAGAAGATCTTTCCGCTACGGTCCCGAAAACATTCAGTACTTC.

This clonotype was observed a handful of times. J is TRBJ2-7 and V is TRBV30; 11 bases map to TRBD1. The CDR3 consists of 13 residues. V lost 7 bases, J lost 4 bases, and 6 bases stayed unmatched. Germline loops: CDR1 GTSNPN, CDR2 SVGIG (reference sequence). The CDR3 loop is CALLGTGGYEQYF. CDR3 DNA sequence: TGTGCCTTACTCGGGACAGGGGGATACGAGCAGTACTTC.